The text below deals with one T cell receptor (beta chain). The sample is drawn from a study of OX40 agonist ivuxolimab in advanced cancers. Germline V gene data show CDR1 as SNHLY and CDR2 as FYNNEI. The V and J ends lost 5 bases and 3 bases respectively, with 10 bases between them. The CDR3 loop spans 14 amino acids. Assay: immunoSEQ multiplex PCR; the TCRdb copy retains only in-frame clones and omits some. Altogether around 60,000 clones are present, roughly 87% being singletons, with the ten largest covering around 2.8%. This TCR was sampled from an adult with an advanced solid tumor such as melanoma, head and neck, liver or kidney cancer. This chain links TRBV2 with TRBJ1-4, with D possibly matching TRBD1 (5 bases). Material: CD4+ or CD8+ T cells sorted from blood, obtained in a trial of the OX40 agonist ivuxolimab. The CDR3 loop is CASSPGWANEKLFF. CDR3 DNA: TGTGCCAGCAGTCCAGGGTGGGCTAATGAAAAACTGTTTTTT.